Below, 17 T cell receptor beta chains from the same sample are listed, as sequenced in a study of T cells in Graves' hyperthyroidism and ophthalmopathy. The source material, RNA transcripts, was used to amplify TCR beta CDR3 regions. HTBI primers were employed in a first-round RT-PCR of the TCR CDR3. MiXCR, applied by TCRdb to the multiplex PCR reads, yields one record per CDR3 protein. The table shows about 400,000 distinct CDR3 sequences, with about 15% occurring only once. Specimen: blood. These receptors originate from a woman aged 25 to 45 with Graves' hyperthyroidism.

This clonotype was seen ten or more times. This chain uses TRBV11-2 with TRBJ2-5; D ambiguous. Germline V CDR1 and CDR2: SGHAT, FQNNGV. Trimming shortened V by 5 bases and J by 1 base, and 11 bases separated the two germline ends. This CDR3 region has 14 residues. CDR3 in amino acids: CASSIRTRQETQYF. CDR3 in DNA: TGTGCCAGCAGCATACGGACCCGCCAAGAGACCCAGTACTTC.

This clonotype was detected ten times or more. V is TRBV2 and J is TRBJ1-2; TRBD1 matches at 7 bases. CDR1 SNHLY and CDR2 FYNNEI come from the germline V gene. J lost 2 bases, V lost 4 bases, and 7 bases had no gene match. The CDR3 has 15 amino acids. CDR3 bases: TGTGCCAGCAGTGCCTACAGGGGAGGCAACTATGGCTACACCTTC. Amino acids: CASSAYRGGNYGYTF.

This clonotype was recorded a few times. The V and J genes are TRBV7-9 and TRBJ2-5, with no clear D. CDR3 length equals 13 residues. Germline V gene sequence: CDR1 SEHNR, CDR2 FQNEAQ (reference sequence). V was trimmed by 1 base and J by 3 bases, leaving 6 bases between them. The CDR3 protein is CASSLDPEETQYF. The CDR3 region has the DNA TGTGCCAGCAGCTTAGATCCAGAAGAGACCCAGTACTTC.

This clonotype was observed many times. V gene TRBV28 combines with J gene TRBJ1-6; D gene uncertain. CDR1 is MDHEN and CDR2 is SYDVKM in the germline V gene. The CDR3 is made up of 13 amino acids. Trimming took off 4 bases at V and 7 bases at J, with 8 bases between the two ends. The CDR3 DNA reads TGTGCCAGCAGTTCCGTTGCCAATTCACCCCTCCACTTT. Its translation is CASSSVANSPLHF.

CDR3 nucleotides: TGTGCCAGTAGTATAGAGGACAGCTACAATCAGCCCCAGCATTTT. It translates to CASSIEDSYNQPQHF. The chain employs TRBV19 and TRBJ1-5; tentative D call: TRBD1 (6 bases). This CDR3 spans 15 amino acids. Looked up from germline, CDR1 is LNHDA and CDR2 is SQIVND (reference sequence). V lost 0 bases and J lost 3, with 9 bases in between.

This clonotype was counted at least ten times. The CDR3 sequence: CASSSTSGRSRREQYF. In DNA form, the CDR3 reads TGTGCCAGCAGTTCGACTAGCGGGAGGTCTCGGAGGGAGCAGTACTTC. The J gene is TRBJ2-7, the V gene TRBV27; 13 bases map to TRBD2. The CDR3 has 16 amino acids. Germline trimming cut 4 bases from V and 7 bases from J; bases unmatched to any gene: 10. CDR1 is MNHEY and CDR2 is SMNVEV in the germline V gene (reference sequence).

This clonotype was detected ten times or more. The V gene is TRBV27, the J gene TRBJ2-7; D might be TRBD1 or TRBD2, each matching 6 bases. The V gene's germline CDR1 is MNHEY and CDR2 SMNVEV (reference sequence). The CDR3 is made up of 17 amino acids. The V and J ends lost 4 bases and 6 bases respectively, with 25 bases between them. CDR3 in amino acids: CASSSQTVWGAFREQYF. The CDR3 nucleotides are TGTGCCAGCAGTTCACAGACGGTGTGGGGGGCGTTTCGCGAGCAGTACTTC.

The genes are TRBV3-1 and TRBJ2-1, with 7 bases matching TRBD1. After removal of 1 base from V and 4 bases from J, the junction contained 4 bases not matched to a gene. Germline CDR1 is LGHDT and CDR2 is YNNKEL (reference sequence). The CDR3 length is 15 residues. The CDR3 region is CASSQGQGGYNEQFF. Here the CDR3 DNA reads TGTGCCAGCAGCCAAGGACAGGGCGGGTACAATGAGCAGTTCTTC.

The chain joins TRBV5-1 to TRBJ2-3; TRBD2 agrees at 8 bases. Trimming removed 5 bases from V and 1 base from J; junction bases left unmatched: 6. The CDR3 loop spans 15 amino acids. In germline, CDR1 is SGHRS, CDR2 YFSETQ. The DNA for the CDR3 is TGCGCCAGCAGACCTACTAGCGGTCGCACAGATACGCAGTATTTT. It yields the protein CASRPTSGRTDTQYF.

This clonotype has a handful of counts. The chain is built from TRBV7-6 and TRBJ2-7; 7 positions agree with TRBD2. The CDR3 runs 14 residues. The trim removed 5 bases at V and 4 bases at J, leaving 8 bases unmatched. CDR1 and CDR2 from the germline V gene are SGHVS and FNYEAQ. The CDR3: CASSPARGEYEQYF. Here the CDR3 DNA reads TGTGCCAGCAGCCCAGCCCGGGGGGAATACGAGCAGTACTTC.

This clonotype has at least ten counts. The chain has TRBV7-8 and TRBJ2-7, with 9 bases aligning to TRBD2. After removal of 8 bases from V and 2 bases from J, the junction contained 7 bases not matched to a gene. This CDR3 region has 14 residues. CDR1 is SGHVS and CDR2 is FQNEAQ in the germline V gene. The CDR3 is CASGAASGAYEQYF. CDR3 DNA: TGTGCCAGCGGGGCGGCTAGCGGGGCCTACGAGCAGTACTTC.

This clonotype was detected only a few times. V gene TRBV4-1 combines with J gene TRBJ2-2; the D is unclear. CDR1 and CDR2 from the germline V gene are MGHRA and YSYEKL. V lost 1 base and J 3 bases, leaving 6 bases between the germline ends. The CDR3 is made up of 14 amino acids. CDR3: CASSQGTDTGELFF. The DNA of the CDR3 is TGCGCCAGCAGCCAAGGCACAGACACCGGGGAGCTGTTTTTT.

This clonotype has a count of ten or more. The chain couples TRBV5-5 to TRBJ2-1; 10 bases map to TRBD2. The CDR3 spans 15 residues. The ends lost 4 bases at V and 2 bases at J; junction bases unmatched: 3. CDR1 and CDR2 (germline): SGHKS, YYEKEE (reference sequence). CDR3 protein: CASSRAGGTYNEQFF. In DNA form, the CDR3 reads TGTGCCAGCAGCAGAGCGGGAGGGACCTACAATGAGCAGTTCTTC. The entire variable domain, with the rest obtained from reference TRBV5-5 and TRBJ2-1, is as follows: DAGVTQSPTHLIKTRGQQVTLRCSPISGHKSVSWYQQVLGQGPQFIFQYYEKEERGRGNFPDRFSARQFPNYSSELNVNALLLGDSALYLCASSRAGGTYNEQFFGPGTRLTVL.

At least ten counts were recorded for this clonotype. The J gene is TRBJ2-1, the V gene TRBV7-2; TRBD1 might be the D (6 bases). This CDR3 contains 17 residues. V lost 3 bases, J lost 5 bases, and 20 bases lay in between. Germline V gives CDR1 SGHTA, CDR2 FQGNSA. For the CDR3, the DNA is TGTGCCAGCAGCTTCCTCGAGGCAGGGGAATATGACAATGAGCAGTTCTTC. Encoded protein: CASSFLEAGEYDNEQFF.

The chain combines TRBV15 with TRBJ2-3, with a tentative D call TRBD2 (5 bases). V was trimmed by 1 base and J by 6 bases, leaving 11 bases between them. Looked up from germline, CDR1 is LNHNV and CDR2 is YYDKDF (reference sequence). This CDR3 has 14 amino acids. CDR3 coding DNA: TGTGCCACCAGCAGAGGAGCGGCTCTGGATACGCAGTATTTT. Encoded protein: CATSRGAALDTQYF.

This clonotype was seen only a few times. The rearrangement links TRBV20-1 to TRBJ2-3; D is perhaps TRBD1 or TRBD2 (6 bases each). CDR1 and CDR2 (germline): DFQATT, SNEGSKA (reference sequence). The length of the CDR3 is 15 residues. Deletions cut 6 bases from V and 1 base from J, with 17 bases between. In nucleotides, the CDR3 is TGCAGTGCCGCCACAGGGACTTATCGCACAGATACGCAGTATTTT. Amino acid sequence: CSAATGTYRTDTQYF.

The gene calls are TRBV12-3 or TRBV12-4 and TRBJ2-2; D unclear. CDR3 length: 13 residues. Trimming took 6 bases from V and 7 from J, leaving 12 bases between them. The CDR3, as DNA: TGTGCCAGCAGACCCGCGTCGCGCGGGGAGCTGTTTTTT. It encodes CASRPASRGELFF.